The sequence of this T cell receptor beta chain was determined in a study of cytomegalovirus exposure and HLA in healthy donors. Whole-study findings and limits: In all likelihood, a cluster of highly shared sequence variants was a sequencing artifact. TCR beta V segments were, for the most part, productive about 87% or about 30% of the time in an earlier analysis.

As for this clone: Its matching antigen is unknown.

Amplification used 60 Vbeta primers and 13 Jbeta primers. The method was immunoSEQ multiplex PCR; TCRdb's version includes in-frame clones alone and lacks a portion of them. This table has about 140,000 clones, 78% appearing once. The ends were cut back, 5 bases at V and 6 bases at J, with 11 bases in the middle. Germline V gene sequence: CDR1 PRHDT, CDR2 FYEKMQ (reference sequence). CDR3 size: 12 residues. Sequencing was carried out using PBMCs. The rearrangement links TRBV13 to TRBJ2-7; D remains unclear. The clonotype comes from a female donor in good health and CMV-seronegative. CDR3 DNA sequence: TGTGCCAGCAGCCTAAGGCCGGGCGAGCAGTACTTC. Translated: CASSLRPGEQYF.